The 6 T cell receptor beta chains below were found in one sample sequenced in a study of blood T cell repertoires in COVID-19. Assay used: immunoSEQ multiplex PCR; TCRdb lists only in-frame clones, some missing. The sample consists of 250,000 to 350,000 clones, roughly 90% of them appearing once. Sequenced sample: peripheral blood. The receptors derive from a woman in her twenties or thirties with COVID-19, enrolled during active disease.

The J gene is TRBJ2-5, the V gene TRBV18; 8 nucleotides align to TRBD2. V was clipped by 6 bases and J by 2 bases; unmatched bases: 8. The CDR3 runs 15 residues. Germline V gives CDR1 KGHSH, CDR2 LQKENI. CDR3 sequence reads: CASSPQSGGQETQYF. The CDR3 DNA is TGTGCCAGCTCTCCTCAGAGCGGGGGTCAAGAGACCCAGTACTTC. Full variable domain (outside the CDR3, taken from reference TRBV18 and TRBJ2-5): NAGVMQNPRHLVRRRGQEARLRCSPMKGHSHVYWYRQLPEEGLKFMVYLQKENIIDESGMPKERFSAEFPKEGPSILRIQQVVRGDSAAYFCASSPQSGGQETQYFGPGTRLLVL.

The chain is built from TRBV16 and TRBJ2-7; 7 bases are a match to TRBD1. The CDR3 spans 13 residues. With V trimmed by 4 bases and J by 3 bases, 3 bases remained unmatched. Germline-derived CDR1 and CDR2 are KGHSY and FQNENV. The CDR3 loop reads CASSRDRDYEQYF. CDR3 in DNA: TGTGCCAGCAGCCGGGACAGAGACTACGAGCAGTACTTC.

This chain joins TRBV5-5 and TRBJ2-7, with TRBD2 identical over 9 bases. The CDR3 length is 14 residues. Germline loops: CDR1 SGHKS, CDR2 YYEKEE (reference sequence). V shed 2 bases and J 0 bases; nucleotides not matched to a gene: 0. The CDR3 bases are TGTGCCAGCAGCTTTAGCGGGAGCTCCTACGAGCAGTACTTC. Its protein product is CASSFSGSSYEQYF.

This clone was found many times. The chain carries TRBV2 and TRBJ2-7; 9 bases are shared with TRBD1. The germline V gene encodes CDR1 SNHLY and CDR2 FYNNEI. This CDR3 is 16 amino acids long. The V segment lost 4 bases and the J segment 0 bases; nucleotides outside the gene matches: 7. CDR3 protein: CASSAPPGQGSYEQYF. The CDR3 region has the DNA TGTGCCAGCAGTGCACCCCCGGGACAGGGCTCCTACGAGCAGTACTTC. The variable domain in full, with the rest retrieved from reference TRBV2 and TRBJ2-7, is EPEVTQTPSHQVTQMGQEVILRCVPISNHLYFYWYRQILGQKVEFLVSFYNNEISEKSEIFDDQFSVERPDGSNFTLKIRSTKLEDSAMYFCASSAPPGQGSYEQYFGPGTRLTVT.

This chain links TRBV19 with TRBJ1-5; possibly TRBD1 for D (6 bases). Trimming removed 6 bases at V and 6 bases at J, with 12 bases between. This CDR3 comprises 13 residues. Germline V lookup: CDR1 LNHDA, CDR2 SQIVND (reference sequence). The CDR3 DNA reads TGTGCCAGTAGCTATACAGGGAGTCAGCCCCAGCATTTT. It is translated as CASSYTGSQPQHF.

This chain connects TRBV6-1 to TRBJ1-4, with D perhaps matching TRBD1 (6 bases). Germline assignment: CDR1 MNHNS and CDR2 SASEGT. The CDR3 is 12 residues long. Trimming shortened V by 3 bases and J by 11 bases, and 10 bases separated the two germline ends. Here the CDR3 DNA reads TGTGCCAGCAGTGAGGGGCAGGGGAAACTGTTTTTT. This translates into CASSEGQGKLFF.